The rows below give T cell receptor beta chains drawn from one sample of a study of T cell responses to AZD1222 COVID-19 vaccine. TCRdb keeps only in-frame clones here, not all; method: immunoSEQ multiplex PCR. Of some 87,000 clones in the sample, under 95% were seen once. The sample consisted of peripheral blood, taken on day 0 of MenACWY control vaccination. Receptors originate from an adult in good health. CDR3s include the opening cysteine and the closing phenylalanine or tryptophan. A D gene is named only where the DNA matches it firmly. For some rows the clone size is stated as once, few or many, or as a class when expanded; others skip it.

J	size	V	D	length	DNA	CDR3
TRBJ1-4	-	TRBV11-2	-	15	TGTGCCAGCAGCTTATTTGACAGTCCTAATGAAAAACTGTTTTTT	CASSLFDSPNEKLFF
TRBJ2-5	-	TRBV2	-	13	TGTGCCAGCAGTGTGGAGGCCTCAGAGACCCAGTACTTC	CASSVEASETQYF
TRBJ2-1	-	TRBV6-5	-	14	TGTGCCAGTCAGGACTATTCTGCGGTGCATGAGCAGTTCTTC	CASQDYSAVHEQFF
TRBJ2-5	-	TRBV19	-	12	TGTGCCAGTAGTATTGGGGGGGAGACCCAGTACTTC	CASSIGGETQYF
TRBJ2-3	-	TRBV24-1	-	16	TGTGCCACCAGTGATACCATTAATCCGGGCACAGATACGCAGTATTTT	CATSDTINPGTDTQYF
TRBJ2-7	once	TRBV3-1/TRBV3-2	-	14	TGTGCCAGCAGCACCTCCGGGAGACACTACGAGCAGTACTTC	CASSTSGRHYEQYF
TRBJ2-1	-	TRBV7-2	-	11	TGTGCCAGCACTAGTGTCTATGAGCAGTTCTTC	CASTSVYEQFF
TRBJ2-1	-	TRBV7-2	TRBD2	17	TGTGCCAGCAGCTGGTTGGCTTCGGGGGGCTCCTACAATGAGCAGTTCTTC	CASSWLASGGSYNEQFF
TRBJ2-3	-	TRBV20-1	TRBD2	15	TGCAGTGCTCGTGACTCGCGGGAGGGCGTAGATACGCAGTATTTT	CSARDSREGVDTQYF
TRBJ1-5	-	TRBV11-3	-	16	TGTGCCAGCAGCTTAGCAGGTCAGGGGACGGATCAGCCCCAGCATTTT	CASSLAGQGTDQPQHF
TRBJ2-6	few	TRBV19	-	14	TGTGCCAGTAGTAATACACCAGGGGCCAACGTCCTGACTTTC	CASSNTPGANVLTF
TRBJ1-1	-	TRBV18	-	14	TGTGCCAGCTCTGCCGAAAGTATGGTGACTGAAGCTTTCTTT	CASSAESMVTEAFF
TRBJ2-5	-	TRBV7-3	TRBD2	16	TGTGCCAGCAGCTTAATCTCGGGAGGGCCAGGAGAGACCCAGTACTTC	CASSLISGGPGETQYF
TRBJ1-5	once	TRBV7-2	-	15	TGTGCCAGCAGCTTAGGGGGGCATAGCAATCAGCCCCAGCATTTT	CASSLGGHSNQPQHF
TRBJ2-1	-	TRBV6-6	-	12	TGTGCCAGCAGTTACCTGAGCGGCTTCAAGTTCTTC	CASSYLSGFKFF
TRBJ1-2	-	TRBV3-1/TRBV3-2	-	13	TGTGCCAGCAGCCAAGATGGGGGGAGTGGCTACACCTTC	CASSQDGGSGYTF
TRBJ1-4	-	TRBV7-9	-	14	TGTGCCAGCAGCCCACGGACCCCTAATGAAAAACTGTTTTTT	CASSPRTPNEKLFF
TRBJ2-5	-	TRBV7-9	TRBD2	15	TGTGCCAGCAGCCCAACTAGCGGGAGGGGCGAGACCCAGTACTTC	CASSPTSGRGETQYF
TRBJ2-5	-	TRBV5-8	-	16	TGTGCCAGCAGCTTGGGGGTGGGGGCCGACCAAGAGACCCAGTACTTC	CASSLGVGADQETQYF
TRBJ2-5	-	TRBV7-2	-	14	TGTGCCAGCGGGGGAGCCCAGAGGGCAGAGACCCAGTACTTC	CASGGAQRAETQYF
TRBJ1-4	-	TRBV6-5	-	15	TGTGCCAGCAGCCGTGGTACAGGGTGGGGCGAAAAACTGTTTTTT	CASSRGTGWGEKLFF
TRBJ2-3	-	TRBV28	-	14	TGTGCCAGCAGTTTGTGGACGCAGCCAGATACGCAGTATTTT	CASSLWTQPDTQYF
TRBJ2-7	-	TRBV11-2	-	13	TGTGCCAGCAGCTTAGGACAGTACTACGAGCAGTACTTC	CASSLGQYYEQYF
TRBJ2-2	-	TRBV7-9	-	14	TGTGCCAGCAGCTTAGCGCTGGGCACCGGGGAGCTGTTTTTT	CASSLALGTGELFF
TRBJ2-7	-	TRBV27	TRBD1	15	TGTGCCAGCAGTTCCCCCGGGACAGGGTTATACGAGCAGTACTTC	CASSSPGTGLYEQYF
TRBJ1-5	-	TRBV28	TRBD1	17	TGTGCCAGCAGTACATGGACAGGGACCAGTAGCAATCAGCCCCAGCATTTT	CASSTWTGTSSNQPQHF
TRBJ2-3	-	TRBV19	TRBD2	16	TGTGCCAGTAGTTCAGGACTAGCGGTAATCACAGATACGCAGTATTTT	CASSSGLAVITDTQYF
TRBJ1-2	once	TRBV4-1	-	14	TGCGCCAGCAGCCAAGATGCGCTCGACTCTGGCTACACCTTC	CASSQDALDSGYTF
TRBJ2-5	-	TRBV6-1	-	13	TGTGCCAGCAGTGAAGCGAGCTGGGGGACCCAGTACTTC	CASSEASWGTQYF
TRBJ2-4	-	TRBV4-1	-	19	TGCGCCAGCAGCCAAGATCCGAGGTTCGGGGGGCGACCCAAAAACATTCAGTACTTC	CASSQDPRFGGRPKNIQYF
TRBJ2-7	-	TRBV7-9	-	11	TGTGCCAGCAGCTTAAGCAGCGAGCAGTACTTC	CASSLSSEQYF
TRBJ2-1	-	TRBV11-2	-	14	TGTGCCAGCAGCTTAGAGGTAACAGGGACGCTGCAGTTCTTC	CASSLEVTGTLQFF
TRBJ2-1	-	TRBV24-1	-	11	TGTGCCACCCAAGGGGAGTATGAGCAGTTCTTC	CATQGEYEQFF
TRBJ2-7	-	TRBV6-1	-	15	TGTGCCAGCAGTGATTTCGGGACCGCATCCTACGAGCAGTACTTC	CASSDFGTASYEQYF
TRBJ1-1	-	TRBV5-1	-	14	TGCGCCAGCAGCTATGATGACTCGAACACTGAAGCTTTCTTT	CASSYDDSNTEAFF
TRBJ1-1	-	TRBV19	-	14	TGTGCCAGTAGTTGGAGAGGGGGGAACACTGAAGCTTTCTTT	CASSWRGGNTEAFF
TRBJ2-2	-	TRBV5-1	TRBD2	15	TGCGCCAGCAGCCACGGGACTAGCAGTACCGGGGAGCTGTTTTTT	CASSHGTSSTGELFF
TRBJ1-1	-	TRBV6-1	-	14	TGTGCCAGCAGTGAACGGGCGGGCGACACTGAAGCTTTCTTT	CASSERAGDTEAFF
TRBJ1-2	-	TRBV4-2	-	15	TGTGCCAGCAGCCTTACGGAACGGACTAACTATGGCTACACCTTC	CASSLTERTNYGYTF
TRBJ2-7	-	TRBV28	TRBD1	14	TGTGCCAGCAGTACCGGACAGGGGGCGGACGAGCAGTACTTC	CASSTGQGADEQYF
TRBJ2-2	once	TRBV27	-	15	TGTGCCAGCAGCCCTACCGGGGGGCTTGCCGGGGAGCTGTTTTTT	CASSPTGGLAGELFF
TRBJ1-6	once	TRBV6-1	-	15	TGTGCCAGCAGTGAAAGTCTACAGCATAATTCACCCCTCCACTTT	CASSESLQHNSPLHF
TRBJ2-7	-	TRBV9	-	15	TGTGCCAGCAGCGGCGGCCCTCAAAGGGCCTACGAGCAGTACTTC	CASSGGPQRAYEQYF
TRBJ1-4	-	TRBV29-1	-	12	TGCAGCGTTGGACACCTCGGCGAAAAACTGTTTTTT	CSVGHLGEKLFF
TRBJ1-5	-	TRBV28	-	15	TGTGCCAGCAGTCCTATGCAGGGGAGCAATCAGCCCCAGCATTTT	CASSPMQGSNQPQHF
TRBJ1-2	-	TRBV19	-	14	TGTGCCAGTAGTATAGAATCACAGAACTATGGCTACACCTTC	CASSIESQNYGYTF
TRBJ1-3	-	TRBV2	TRBD1	16	TGTGCCAGCAGTGAGACAGGGATGGACTCTGGAAACACCATATATTTT	CASSETGMDSGNTIYF
TRBJ2-7	-	TRBV7-2	-	13	TGTGCCAGCAGCTTGGGGGCTCCCTACGAGCAGTACTTC	CASSLGAPYEQYF
TRBJ1-5	-	TRBV28	-	14	TGTGCCAGCAGCAAGATTCTAAACGGTCAGCCCCAGCATTTT	CASSKILNGQPQHF
TRBJ2-7	-	TRBV11-1	-	12	TGTGCCAGCAGCTTAGAGGGAGGAGAACAGTACTTC	CASSLEGGEQYF
TRBJ2-4	-	TRBV11-2	TRBD2	15	TGTGCCAGCAGCTTAGAGGCGGGGGGAGAAAACATTCAGTACTTC	CASSLEAGGENIQYF
TRBJ2-1	-	TRBV12-5	TRBD1	16	TGTGCTAGTGGTCCCGGACAGGCAGGCCTGCTAAATGAGCAGTTCTTC	CASGPGQAGLLNEQFF
TRBJ2-2	-	TRBV24-1	-	17	TGTGCCACCAGTGATTTCAAAACAGGGTGGAACACCGGGGAGCTGTTTTTT	CATSDFKTGWNTGELFF